This TCR beta chain was sequenced during a study of blood T cell repertoires in COVID-19. Germline V gene data show CDR1 as SGHRS and CDR2 as YFSETQ. The CDR3 is made up of 15 amino acids. The assay was immunoSEQ multiplex PCR, and TCRdb's table has in-frame clones only and misses some. The repertoire holds 100,000 to 120,000 clones, with over 75% as singletons. In regard to this clone: The junction shows a germline mismatch at one end, possibly a read error.

This clonotype was obtained from a man in his fifties with acute or convalescent COVID-19. The chain uses TRBV5-1 and TRBJ1-2; D possibly corresponds to TRBD1 (5 bases). The source material was peripheral blood. Here the CDR3 reads CASTLDQGPIGGYTF. CDR3 sequence (DNA): TGCGCCAGCACCTTGGATCAGGGCCCCATTGGGGGCTACACCTTC.